This T cell receptor beta chain was sequenced in a study of blood T cell repertoires in COVID-19. This clone was detected once. TCRdb's copy holds only in-frame clones and misses some; the assay was immunoSEQ multiplex PCR. The sample gives about 100,000 clones, approximately 80% of which show up once; 4% to 5.5% is in the top ten. The junction had 5 bases not matched to a gene; V was cut back by 4 bases and J by 4 bases. The CDR3 extends over 15 amino acids. CDR1 is MNHEY and CDR2 is SVGEGT in the germline V gene. The chain has TRBV6-2 or TRBV6-3 and TRBJ1-2; TRBD1 aligns across 11 bases. Sequenced: peripheral blood. The receptor comes from a man aged 55 to 70 with acute or convalescent COVID-19. The CDR3 coding sequence is TGTGCCAGCAGTTCCCGGGACAGGGGGTTCTATGGCTACACCTTC. The encoded protein is CASSSRDRGFYGYTF.